Following are 26 T cell receptor beta chains from one sample sequenced in a study of shared clonotypes between healthy human individuals. TCRdb's copy holds only in-frame clones and misses some; the assay was immunoSEQ multiplex PCR. The sample carries about 800,000 clones, roughly 96% recorded once. Naive CD8 cells, CD45RO-negative and positively selected for CCR7, excluded terminally differentiated effector memory CD45RA+ cells. Source material: naive CD8+ T cells sorted from blood. The origin of the receptors is a young man in good health.

The V call is TRBV11-2, the J call TRBJ2-1; TRBD2 matches 9 bases. The germline V gene encodes CDR1 SGHAT and CDR2 FQNNGV. The CDR3 consists of 18 residues. Losses at the gene ends were 4 bases for V and 3 bases for J; bases not matched to a gene: 13. In DNA, the CDR3 is TGTGCCAGCAGCTACTTTTCTGGACTAGCGACTGTCTACAATGAGCAGTTCTTC. Amino acids: CASSYFSGLATVYNEQFF.

The chain couples TRBV2 to TRBJ2-5; 8 bases are shared with TRBD2. The CDR3 length is 14 residues. The ends lost 9 bases at V and 4 bases at J; junction bases unmatched: 10. The germline V gene encodes CDR1 SNHLY and CDR2 FYNNEI. CDR3 in DNA: TGTGCCAGGACTTATCGGGAGGGGCGAGAGACCCAGTACTTC. Translating gives CARTYREGRETQYF.

The V call is TRBV2, the J call TRBJ2-4; D not resolved. This CDR3 spans 16 amino acids. The V end was cut by 5 bases, the J end by 1 base, with 15 bases between. CDR1 is SNHLY and CDR2 is FYNNEI in the germline V gene. The CDR3 protein is CASSSRAALAKNIQYF. The DNA of the CDR3 is TGTGCCAGCAGTTCTCGGGCTGCCCTGGCCAAAAACATTCAGTACTTC.

The chain employs TRBV11-2 and TRBJ2-5; maybe TRBD2 (6 bases). V was trimmed by 2 bases and J by 5 bases, leaving 12 bases between them. The CDR3 runs to 14 residues. The germline gives CDR1 SGHAT, CDR2 FQNNGV. The CDR3 loop reads CASSLLEGTETQYF. The CDR3 coding sequence is TGTGCCAGCAGCTTATTGGAAGGGACTGAGACCCAGTACTTC.

V gene TRBV9 combines with J gene TRBJ2-7, with D possibly being TRBD1 or TRBD2 (5 bases each). The ends were cut back, 3 bases at V and 2 bases at J, with 12 bases in the middle. This CDR3 has 14 amino acids. The germline gives CDR1 SGDLS, CDR2 YYNGEE. The CDR3 region is CASSAYGATYEQYF. The DNA of the CDR3 is TGTGCCAGCAGCGCCTACGGGGCCACCTACGAGCAGTACTTC.

CDR3 loop: CASSLGFRGRGDEKLFF. Here the CDR3 DNA reads TGTGCCAGCAGCTTGGGTTTTCGTGGCAGGGGCGATGAAAAACTGTTTTTT. V usage is TRBV5-4 and J usage is TRBJ1-4; D perhaps matches TRBD1 (6 bases). V lost 0 bases, J lost 6 bases, and 18 bases lay in between. The CDR3 consists of 17 residues. Per germline, CDR1 SGHNT and CDR2 YYREEE (reference sequence).

This sequence joins TRBV7-8 and TRBJ2-7; the match to TRBD1 covers 8 bases. CDR1 and CDR2 from the germline V gene are SGHVS and FQNEAQ. With 5 bases clipped from V and 0 bases from J, the junction kept 3 bases outside the gene matches. The CDR3 spans 14 residues. The chain's CDR3 is CASSQDRGSYEQYF. CDR3 DNA sequence: TGTGCCAGCAGCCAAGACAGGGGCTCCTACGAGCAGTACTTC.

This chain joins TRBV4-3 and TRBJ2-7; no definite D call. Germline CDR1 reads LGHNA; CDR2 reads YSLEER. V was pared by 0 bases and J by 3 bases, with 12 bases between. The CDR3 length is 15 residues. The CDR3 DNA is TGCGCCAGCAGCCAAGATTTTATCAGCGACTACGAGCAGTACTTC. Its translation is CASSQDFISDYEQYF.

As regards this clone: The sample has other DNA sequences that encode this CDR3 too. V and J are TRBV7-9 and TRBJ1-1; no definite D call. The CDR3 has 13 amino acids. Germline CDR1 and CDR2: SEHNR and FQNEAQ (reference sequence). Trimming left V 5 bases short and J 2 bases short, with 9 bases between. Written as DNA, the CDR3 is TGTGCCAGCAGCCCCAGTGGCAACACTGAAGCTTTCTTT. This encodes CASSPSGNTEAFF.

The V and J genes are TRBV9 and TRBJ2-7, with TRBD2 identical over 8 bases. V shed 7 bases, J shed 7 bases, and the junction held 7 bases outside the gene matches. From germline, CDR1 is SGDLS and CDR2 YYNGEE. This CDR3 has 12 amino acids. CDR3 coding DNA: TGTGCCAGCGGAGGGACTAGACAAGAGCAGTACTTC. It is translated as CASGGTRQEQYF.

The chain links TRBV4-1 to TRBJ2-7; D not resolved. In germline, CDR1 is MGHRA, CDR2 YSYEKL. The CDR3 contains 14 residues. Trimming cost V 0 bases and J 3 bases, with 9 bases left between them. This CDR3 reads CASSQELNHYEQYF. The CDR3 nucleotides read TGCGCCAGCAGCCAAGAACTGAACCACTACGAGCAGTACTTC.

V and J are TRBV14 and TRBJ2-3; unclear D gene. This CDR3 region has 14 residues. V lost 1 base and J lost 2, with 7 bases in between. From germline, CDR1 is SGHDN and CDR2 FVKESK. The CDR3 region is CASSQGGFTDTQYF. CDR3 DNA: TGTGCCAGCAGCCAAGGCGGTTTCACAGATACGCAGTATTTT. Supplemented by reference TRBV14 and TRBJ2-3, the full variable domain reads EAGVTQFPSHSVIEKGQTVTLRCDPISGHDNLYWYRRVMGKEIKFLLHFVKESKQDESGMPNNRFLAERTGGTYSTLKVQPAELEDSGVYFCASSQGGFTDTQYFGPGTRLTVL.

The chain carries TRBV5-1 and TRBJ2-7; D is unresolved. The germline gives CDR1 SGHRS, CDR2 YFSETQ. The CDR3 spans 15 residues. Trimming removed 0 bases from V and 4 bases from J, with 14 bases in between. The CDR3 region has the DNA TGCGCCAGCAGCTTGGGACCCCGCTTTACGTACGAGCAGTACTTC. This encodes CASSLGPRFTYEQYF.

The chain is built from TRBV16 and TRBJ2-5; no definite D call. The CDR3 totals 11 residues. From germline, CDR1 is KGHSY and CDR2 FQNENV. The ends were cut back, 4 bases at V and 4 bases at J, with 4 bases in the middle. The CDR3 is CASSLGETQYF. The DNA of the CDR3 is TGTGCCAGCAGCCTTGGAGAGACCCAGTACTTC.

Of note for this clone: The sample contains more than one DNA sequence encoding this CDR3. The rearrangement uses TRBV27 and TRBJ2-7; tentatively, D is TRBD1 (6 bases). Germline V gene sequence: CDR1 MNHEY, CDR2 SMNVEV (reference sequence). Trimming removed 2 bases at V and 2 bases at J, with 7 bases between. The CDR3 contains 13 residues. The DNA of the CDR3 is TGTGCCAGCAGTTTAGGGGGCCCCTACGAGCAGTACTTC. Translating gives CASSLGGPYEQYF.

This chain connects TRBV9 to TRBJ2-1; 10 bases align to TRBD1. The CDR3 is 17 residues long. In germline, CDR1 is SGDLS, CDR2 YYNGEE. The V and J ends lost 3 bases and 1 base, in that order; junction bases with no gene match: 7. CDR3 bases: TGTGCCAGCAGCGCCCCCCGGGACAGGGGTTCCTACAATGAGCAGTTCTTC. It codes for CASSAPRDRGSYNEQFF.

The chain carries TRBV4-3 and TRBJ1-1; D remains ambiguous. Germline-derived CDR1 and CDR2 are LGHNA and YSLEER. This CDR3 is built from 16 residues. The V gene lost 4 bases and the J gene lost 4 bases, with 19 bases spanning the gap. CDR3: CASSLEGPTPGTEAFF. For the CDR3, the DNA is TGCGCCAGCAGCCTAGAGGGTCCTACGCCGGGCACTGAAGCTTTCTTT.

The DNA of the CDR3 is TGTGCCAGCAGGGACCTCCCTACTAGCGGGAGAGGGACCGGGGAGCTGTTTTTT. It yields the protein CASRDLPTSGRGTGELFF. This sequence joins TRBV7-6 and TRBJ2-2, with 11 nucleotides matching TRBD2. Germline trimming cut 6 bases from V and 5 bases from J; bases unmatched to any gene: 14. There are 18 residues in the CDR3. Germline V gives CDR1 SGHVS, CDR2 FNYEAQ.

The chain employs TRBV11-3 and TRBJ2-6, with TRBD1 as a possible D gene (5 bases). The ends were cut back, 1 base at V and 0 bases at J, with 10 bases in the middle. CDR1 and CDR2 (germline): SGHNT, YENEEA. This CDR3 has 17 amino acids. For the CDR3, the DNA is TGTGCCAGCAGCTTAGGGGTAGGGGCCTCTGGGGCCAACGTCCTGACTTTC. It specifies CASSLGVGASGANVLTF.

V gene TRBV4-3 combines with J gene TRBJ2-1, with TRBD2 identical over 8 bases. The CDR3 is made up of 15 amino acids. Trimming took 1 base from V and 7 from J; bases not matched to a gene: 6. Germline CDR1 is LGHNA and CDR2 is YSLEER. The CDR3: CASSQGPSGRNEQFF. The CDR3 bases are TGCGCCAGCAGCCAAGGACCCAGCGGGAGAAATGAGCAGTTCTTC.

The gene calls are TRBV4-1 and TRBJ2-7, with 7 positions matching TRBD1. The germline V gene has CDR1 MGHRA and CDR2 YSYEKL. J was trimmed by 5 bases and V by 1 base; bases with no gene match: 5. There are 14 residues in the CDR3. For the CDR3, the DNA is TGCGCCAGCAGCCAAGTAATTACAGGGGACGAGCAGTACTTC. It specifies CASSQVITGDEQYF.

V and J are TRBV5-4 and TRBJ2-7; 11 nucleotides line up with TRBD2. The V gene's germline CDR1 is SGHNT and CDR2 YYREEE (reference sequence). J lost 5 bases, V lost 2 bases, and 12 bases had no gene match. CDR3 length: 17 residues. CDR3 coding DNA: TGTGCCAGCAGCTTAGGTCTAGCGGGAGGAGGGGGAAACGAGCAGTACTTC. This sequence encodes CASSLGLAGGGGNEQYF.

J is TRBJ2-1 and V is TRBV7-9, with 7 bases lining up with TRBD2. V lost 4 bases and J lost 4; bases outside the gene matches: 10. The CDR3 extends over 16 amino acids. Germline V gene lookup returns CDR1 SEHNR and CDR2 FQNEAQ (reference sequence). The CDR3 DNA follows: TGTGCCAGCAGCTCCTCCCTAGCGGCCCTTTACAATGAGCAGTTCTTC. Protein sequence: CASSSSLAALYNEQFF.

For this clone: A read error may produce the germline difference seen at one junction end. The V and J genes are TRBV7-7 and TRBJ2-5, with unresolved D. The germline V gene has CDR1 SSHAT and CDR2 FNYEAQ (reference sequence). This CDR3 region has 15 residues. This CDR3 reads CASSPRARKQETQYF. CDR3 nucleotide sequence: TGTGCTAGCAGCCCTCGGGCCAGGAAGCAAGAGACCCAGTACTTC. The full variable domain, its missing parts supplied by reference TRBV7-7 and TRBJ2-5, is GAGVSQSPRYKVTKRGQDVTLRCDPISSHATLYWYQQALGQGPEFLTYFNYEAQPDKSGLPSDRFSAERPEGSISTLTIQRTEQRDSAMYRCASSPRARKQETQYFGPGTRLLVL.

J is TRBJ2-7 and V is TRBV6-5; D might be TRBD1 (6 bases). CDR1 and CDR2 from the germline V gene are MNHEY and SVGAGI. This CDR3 region has 13 residues. V dropped 0 bases and J dropped 7 bases, with 10 bases sitting between them. CDR3 coding DNA: TGTGCCAGCAGTTACTCGAACCAGGGGGAGCAGTACTTC. Residues: CASSYSNQGEQYF.

The V and J genes are TRBV28 and TRBJ1-5; 9 positions match TRBD1. The CDR3 has 16 residues. After removal of 5 bases from V and 4 bases from J, the junction contained 9 bases not matched to a gene. In germline, CDR1 is MDHEN, CDR2 SYDVKM. The DNA for the CDR3 is TGTGCCAGCAGTCCGATCGCGGGACAGGGAAATCAGCCCCAGCATTTT. Translating it yields CASSPIAGQGNQPQHF. Using reference TRBV28 and TRBJ1-5 for the parts outside the CDR3, the full variable domain is DVKVTQSSRYLVKRTGEKVFLECVQDMDHENMFWYRQDPGLGLRLIYFSYDVKMKEKGDIPEGYSVSREKKERFSLILESASTNQTSMYLCASSPIAGQGNQPQHFGDGTRLSIL.